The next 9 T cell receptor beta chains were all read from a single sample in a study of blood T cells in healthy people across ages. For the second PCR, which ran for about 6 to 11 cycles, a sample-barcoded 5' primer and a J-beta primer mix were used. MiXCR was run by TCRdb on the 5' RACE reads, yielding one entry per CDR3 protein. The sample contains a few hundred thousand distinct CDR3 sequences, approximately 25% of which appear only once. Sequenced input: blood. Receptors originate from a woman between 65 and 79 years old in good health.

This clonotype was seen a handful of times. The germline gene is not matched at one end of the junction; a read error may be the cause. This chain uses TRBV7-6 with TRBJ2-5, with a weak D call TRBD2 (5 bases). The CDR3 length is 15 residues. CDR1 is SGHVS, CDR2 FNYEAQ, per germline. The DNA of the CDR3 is TGTACCAGCAGCCTGGAGGACGGTTACCAAGAGACCCAGTACTTC. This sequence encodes CTSSLEDGYQETQYF. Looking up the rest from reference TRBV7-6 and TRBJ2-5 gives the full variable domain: GAGVSQSPRYKVTKRGQDVALRCDPISGHVSLYWYRQALGQGPEFLTYFNYEAQQDKSGLPNDRFSAERPEGSISTLTIQRTEQRDSAMYRCTSSLEDGYQETQYFGPGTRLLVL.

Here the CDR3 reads CASSLSRIQETQYF. As DNA, the CDR3 is TGTGCCAGCAGCCTTTCTAGAATTCAAGAGACCCAGTACTTC. This chain joins TRBV11-1 and TRBJ2-5, with D unclear. Per the germline V gene, CDR1 is SGHAT and CDR2 is FQDESV (reference sequence). Deletions cut 5 bases from V and 2 bases from J, with 12 bases between. CDR3 size: 14 residues.

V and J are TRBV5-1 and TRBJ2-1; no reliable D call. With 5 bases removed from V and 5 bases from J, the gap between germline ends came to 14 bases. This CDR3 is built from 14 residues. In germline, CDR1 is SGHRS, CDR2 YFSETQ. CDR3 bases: TGCGCCAGCAGTGAGTACACTTCCGACAATGAGCAGTTCTTC. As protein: CASSEYTSDNEQFF.

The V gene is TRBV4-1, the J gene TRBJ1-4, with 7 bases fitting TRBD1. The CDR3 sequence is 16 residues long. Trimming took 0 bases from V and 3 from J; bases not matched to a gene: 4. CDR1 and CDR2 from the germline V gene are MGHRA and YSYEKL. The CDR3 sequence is CASSQDLTGPNEKLFF. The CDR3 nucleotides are TGCGCCAGCAGCCAAGATTTGACAGGGCCTAATGAAAAACTGTTTTTT.

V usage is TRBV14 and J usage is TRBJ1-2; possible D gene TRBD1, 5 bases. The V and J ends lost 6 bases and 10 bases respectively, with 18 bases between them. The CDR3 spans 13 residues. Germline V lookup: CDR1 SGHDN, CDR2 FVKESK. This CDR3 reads CASRPLNPGNYTF. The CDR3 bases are TGTGCCAGCAGGCCACTAAACCCAGGGAACTACACCTTC.

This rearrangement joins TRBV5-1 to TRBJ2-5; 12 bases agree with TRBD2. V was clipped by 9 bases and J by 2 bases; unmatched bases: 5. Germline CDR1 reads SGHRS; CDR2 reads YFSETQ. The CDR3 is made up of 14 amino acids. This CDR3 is CATKTSGGQETQYF. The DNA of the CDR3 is TGCGCCACCAAGACTAGCGGGGGACAAGAGACCCAGTACTTC.

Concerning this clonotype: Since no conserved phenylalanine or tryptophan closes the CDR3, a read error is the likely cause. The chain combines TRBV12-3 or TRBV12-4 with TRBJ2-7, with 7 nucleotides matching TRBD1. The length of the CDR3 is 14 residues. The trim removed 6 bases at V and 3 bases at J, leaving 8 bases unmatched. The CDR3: CASSLGTADYEQYS. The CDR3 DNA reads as TGTGCCAGCAGCCTCGGGACAGCAGACTACGAGCAGTACTCC.

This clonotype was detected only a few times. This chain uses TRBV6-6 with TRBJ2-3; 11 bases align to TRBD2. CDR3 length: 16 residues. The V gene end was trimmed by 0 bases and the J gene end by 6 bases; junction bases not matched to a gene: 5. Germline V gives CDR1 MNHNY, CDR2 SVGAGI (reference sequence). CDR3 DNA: TGTGCCAGCAGTTACTCGTATACTAGCGGGGGTGATACGCAGTATTTT. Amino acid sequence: CASSYSYTSGGDTQYF.

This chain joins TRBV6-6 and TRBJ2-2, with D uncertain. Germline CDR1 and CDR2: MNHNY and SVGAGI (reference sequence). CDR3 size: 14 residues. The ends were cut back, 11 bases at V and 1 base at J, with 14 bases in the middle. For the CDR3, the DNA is TGTGCCGTCCGTCTTGGAAAGAACACCGGGGAGCTGTTTTTT. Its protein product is CAVRLGKNTGELFF.